The 19 T cell receptor beta chains reported below all come from one sample, sequenced in a study of CDR3 diversity in severe acne. TCRdb re-called the PCR reads with MiXCR, one entry per CDR3 protein. The sample has about 85,000 distinct CDR3 sequences; 48% are singletons. The sequenced sample was blood. These receptors all come from a male donor in good health, serving as a control.

This clonotype was detected ten times or more. CDR3 coding DNA: TGCGCCAGCAGCTTATCGGACCCAAGGTGGAACTATGGCTACACCTTC. Amino acids: CASSLSDPRWNYGYTF. The V gene is TRBV5-1, the J gene TRBJ1-2; D remains ambiguous. V was pared by 2 bases and J by 2 bases, with 16 bases between. There are 16 residues in the CDR3. Germline V lookup: CDR1 SGHRS, CDR2 YFSETQ.

The J gene is TRBJ2-5, the V gene TRBV5-4, with 7 bases that match TRBD2. The V segment lost 1 base and the J segment 7 bases; nucleotides outside the gene matches: 7. This CDR3 is built from 14 residues. The germline V gene has CDR1 SGHNT and CDR2 YYREEE (reference sequence). The CDR3 DNA sequence: TGTGCCAGCAGCTTGCAGCTAGCGGCTGCGACCCAGTACTTC. It specifies CASSLQLAAATQYF.

The chain employs TRBV29-1 and TRBJ1-5; unclear D gene. This CDR3 is 15 amino acids long. With 0 bases removed from V and 6 bases from J, the gap between germline ends came to 15 bases. Germline-derived CDR1 and CDR2 are SQVTM and ANQGSEA. CDR3 DNA sequence: TGCAGCGTTGAAGATCCTGTGGATGTGGGTCAGCCCCAGCATTTT. As protein: CSVEDPVDVGQPQHF.

This clonotype was picked up many times. V gene TRBV15 combines with J gene TRBJ2-3; D remains ambiguous. This CDR3 spans 16 amino acids. Germline V gives CDR1 LNHNV, CDR2 YYDKDF (reference sequence). V lost 3 bases to trimming and J lost 4 bases, with 17 bases between them. The CDR3 loop is CATSRVAQTRSDTQYF. In DNA form, the CDR3 reads TGTGCCACCAGCAGGGTGGCACAGACGAGATCAGATACGCAGTATTTT. Combining the CDR3 with reference TRBV15 and TRBJ2-3 gives the whole variable domain DAMVIQNPRYQVTQFGKPVTLSCSQTLNHNVMYWYQQKSSQAPKLLFHYYDKDFNNEADTPDNFQSRRPNTSFCFLDIRSPGLGDTAMYLCATSRVAQTRSDTQYFGPGTRLTVL.

The genes are TRBV6-1 and TRBJ2-7; 10 bases are a match to TRBD2. The CDR3 is made up of 15 amino acids. With 5 bases clipped from V and 0 bases from J, the junction kept 4 bases outside the gene matches. From germline, CDR1 is MNHNS and CDR2 SASEGT. The CDR3 spells CASSYASGSSYEQYF. The CDR3 DNA reads as TGTGCCAGCAGTTACGCTAGCGGGAGCTCCTACGAGCAGTACTTC.

Ten or more counts support this clonotype. The rearrangement links TRBV6-1 to TRBJ1-2; 9 bases match TRBD1. From germline, CDR1 is MNHNS and CDR2 SASEGT. The J segment lost 8 bases and the V segment lost 6 bases, leaving 13 bases of the junction unmatched. The CDR3 totals 15 residues. The CDR3 protein is CASRVQQGAGSGYTF. CDR3 bases: TGTGCCAGCAGAGTCCAACAGGGGGCCGGGAGCGGCTACACCTTC.

This chain uses TRBV28 with TRBJ2-2, with D perhaps TRBD2 (6 bases). Germline loops: CDR1 MDHEN, CDR2 SYDVKM. The germline V and J ends were trimmed by 8 bases and 4 bases, with 14 bases remaining between them. CDR3 length: 14 amino acids. CDR3 DNA: TGTGCCAGCGTAAAGTCTAGCGCCACCGGGGAGCTGTTTTTT. This sequence encodes CASVKSSATGELFF.

This chain uses TRBV6-4 with TRBJ2-7; 9 bases line up with TRBD1. Trimming took 6 bases from V and 5 from J; bases not matched to a gene: 8. Germline assignment: CDR1 MRHNA and CDR2 SNTAGT. This CDR3 region has 14 residues. CDR3 in amino acids: CASSRGTGSHEQYF. In DNA, the CDR3 is TGTGCCAGCAGCCGCGGGACAGGGTCCCACGAGCAGTACTTC.

This clonotype was seen a single time. The junction does not match germline at one end; this may be a read error. The chain's CDR3 is CASPALPYNSPLHF. CDR3 bases: TGTGCCAGCCCCGCCCTTCCATATAATTCACCCCTCCACTTC. The gene calls are TRBV2 and TRBJ1-6; no clear D. CDR3 size: 14 residues. Germline V CDR1 and CDR2: SNHLY, FYNNEI.

The V gene is TRBV30, the J gene TRBJ2-3, with D perhaps TRBD1 (6 bases). V was trimmed by 8 bases and J by 8 bases, leaving 8 bases between them. The CDR3 spans 9 residues. CDR1 GTSNPN and CDR2 SVGIG come from the germline V gene (reference sequence). Here the CDR3 reads CAGGGTQYF. CDR3 DNA sequence: TGTGCCGGGGGCGGTACGCAGTATTTT.

As regards this clonotype: This may stem from a read error, because a much larger clone lies one nucleotide away. This likely comes from a read error, as the CDR3 has no conserved phenylalanine or tryptophan at its end. The chain has TRBV24-1 and TRBJ1-1, with unresolved D. Germline V CDR1 and CDR2: KGHDR, SFDVKD. Between the trimmed V and J ends, which lost 3 bases and 2 bases, there was a span of 3 bases. The CDR3 runs 12 residues. The CDR3 region is CATSDPNTEAFL. The CDR3, as DNA: TGTGCCACCAGTGATCCTAACACTGAAGCTTTCCTT.

V usage is TRBV15 and J usage is TRBJ2-5; D gene ambiguous. Between the trimmed V and J ends, which lost 8 bases and 0 bases, there was a span of 10 bases. Germline lookup yields CDR1 LNHNV and CDR2 YYDKDF (reference sequence). The CDR3 totals 13 residues. The CDR3 sequence: CATRTEYQETQYF. DNA of the CDR3: TGTGCCACCCGAACTGAGTACCAAGAGACCCAGTACTTC. Variable domain in full (rest from reference TRBV15 and TRBJ2-5): DAMVIQNPRYQVTQFGKPVTLSCSQTLNHNVMYWYQQKSSQAPKLLFHYYDKDFNNEADTPDNFQSRRPNTSFCFLDIRSPGLGDTAMYLCATRTEYQETQYFGPGTRLLVL.

The chain combines TRBV10-3 with TRBJ2-7, with 11 positions matching TRBD2. The germline V gene encodes CDR1 ENHRY and CDR2 SYGVKD. The CDR3 spans 17 residues. V lost 6 bases to trimming and J lost 2 bases; unmatched junction nucleotides: 12. This chain's CDR3 is CAISPLTGTSGTYEQYF. The CDR3 nucleotides read TGTGCCATCAGCCCACTGACCGGGACTAGCGGAACCTACGAGCAGTACTTC.

This clonotype was found a few times. The CDR3 DNA reads as TGTGCCAGCTCCGGGACAACTAGTAACTACGAGCAGTACTTC. Translating gives CASSGTTSNYEQYF. V and J are TRBV2 and TRBJ2-7; D might be TRBD1 (6 bases). The CDR3 consists of 14 residues. The ends were cut back, 8 bases at V and 3 bases at J, with 17 bases in the middle. Germline-derived CDR1 and CDR2 are SNHLY and FYNNEI.

V is TRBV19 and J is TRBJ2-7, with a tentative D call TRBD1 (6 bases). The ends were cut back, 3 bases at V and 6 bases at J, with 21 bases in the middle. The CDR3 consists of 16 residues. Germline CDR1 LNHDA, CDR2 SQIVND (reference sequence). As DNA, the CDR3 is TGTGCCAGTAGTATCCCTGGGGGCAGGAGTGGGGCCGAGCAGTACTTC. Amino acids: CASSIPGGRSGAEQYF.

The chain uses TRBV20-1 and TRBJ1-3; weak D call: TRBD1 (6 bases). The V end lost 4 bases, the J end lost 8 bases, and 21 bases lay between the germline ends. The germline CDR1 and CDR2 sequences are DFQATT and SNEGSKA (reference sequence). This CDR3 has 15 residues. The CDR3 sequence: CSANKGDGYGYTIYF. The CDR3 coding sequence is TGCAGTGCTAACAAGGGGGACGGCTATGGCTACACCATATATTTT.

This clonotype was seen a few times. The gene calls are TRBV2 and TRBJ2-7; perhaps TRBD1 as D (6 bases). The CDR3 has 13 amino acids. Germline V gene sequence: CDR1 SNHLY, CDR2 FYNNEI. The V end was cut by 4 bases, the J end by 5 bases, with 12 bases between. CDR3 loop: CASSAAGVHEQYF. CDR3 bases: TGTGCCAGCAGTGCGGCAGGGGTCCACGAGCAGTACTTC.

This clonotype was recorded many times. The chain employs TRBV3-1 and TRBJ2-7; D gene unclear. Trimming took off 3 bases at V and 3 bases at J, with 6 bases between the two ends. Germline assignment: CDR1 LGHDT and CDR2 YNNKEL (reference sequence). The CDR3 runs to 12 residues. The CDR3 spells CASSQEIYEQYF. CDR3 DNA: TGTGCCAGCAGCCAGGAAATCTACGAGCAGTACTTC.

V usage is TRBV20-1 and J usage is TRBJ2-5; possibly TRBD1 for D (5 bases). The CDR3 has 12 amino acids. From germline, CDR1 is DFQATT and CDR2 SNEGSKA (reference sequence). The V and J ends lost 6 bases and 4 bases respectively, with 12 bases between them. The CDR3 here is CSAIDSTETQYF. The CDR3, as DNA: TGCAGTGCCATTGACAGTACAGAGACCCAGTACTTC.